Shown below are 18 T cell receptor beta chains from a single sample sequenced in a study of T cell repertoires in cytomegalovirus infection. Their target antigens are unknown. TCRdb reprocessed the reads via MiXCR and lists one record per CDR3 protein. The sample contains about 70,000 distinct CDR3 sequences, 20% of which appear only once. This sample comprised CD8+ T cells from cultured PBMCs, obtained from culture after CMV antigen stimulation. Every receptor here comes from a human donor in good health (CMV status not recorded). Some clones in this sample may be carry-over from other donors' samples.

The rearrangement uses TRBV7-4 and TRBJ2-7; 10 bases fit TRBD1. This CDR3 has 17 residues. Germline loops: CDR1 SGHVT, CDR2 SQSDAQ. The V segment lost 4 bases and the J segment 3 bases; nucleotides outside the gene matches: 12. The chain's CDR3 is CASSSHPRTGGDYEQYF. In DNA form, the CDR3 reads TGTGCCAGCAGCTCCCATCCTCGGACAGGGGGGGACTACGAGCAGTACTTC.

This clonotype was picked up a small number of times. The chain links TRBV7-9 to TRBJ2-5, with D maybe TRBD2 (5 bases). Germline assignment: CDR1 SEHNR and CDR2 FQNEAQ (reference sequence). V gave up 7 bases and J gave up 0 bases, with 12 bases separating them. This CDR3 is built from 14 residues. The CDR3 nucleotides are TGTGCCAGCACCGCGGACTCCTACCAAGAGACCCAGTACTTC. Translation: CASTADSYQETQYF.

This chain joins TRBV4-1 and TRBJ2-7, with D possibly TRBD2 on 5 matching bases. The CDR3 contains 16 residues. Trimming took 0 bases from V and 2 from J, leaving 14 bases between them. The V gene's germline CDR1 is MGHRA and CDR2 YSYEKL. This CDR3 is CASSQDEGWPPYEQYF. For the CDR3, the DNA is TGCGCCAGCAGCCAAGATGAGGGCTGGCCCCCCTACGAGCAGTACTTC.

This clonotype showed up just a few times. CDR3 coding DNA: TGTGCCAGCAGCTCCTACAGGACCTCTAGCACAGATACGCAGTATTTT. This gives the protein CASSSYRTSSTDTQYF. The gene calls are TRBV7-2 and TRBJ2-3; TRBD1 might be the D (5 bases). V lost 4 bases, J lost 0 bases, and 14 bases lay in between. The germline CDR1 and CDR2 sequences are SGHTA and FQGNSA. The CDR3 contains 16 residues.

The table lists this clonotype with a few counts. V and J are TRBV6-2 or TRBV6-3 and TRBJ1-1; D call uncertain. With 2 bases removed from V and 0 bases from J, the gap between germline ends came to 1 base. The CDR3 extends over 12 amino acids. In germline, CDR1 is MNHEY, CDR2 SVGEGT. CDR3: CASSYMNTEAFF. CDR3 bases: TGTGCCAGCAGTTACATGAACACTGAAGCTTTCTTT.

The chain carries TRBV12-3 or TRBV12-4 and TRBJ2-3; no reliable D call. Trimming stripped 5 bases from V and 2 bases from J, with 11 bases between. CDR3 length equals 14 residues. The CDR3 here is CASSAKGPTDTQYF. CDR3 in DNA: TGTGCCAGCAGTGCCAAAGGGCCCACAGATACGCAGTATTTT.

V is TRBV12-3 or TRBV12-4 and J is TRBJ2-3; weak D call: TRBD1 (6 bases). Trimming removed 6 bases from V and 1 base from J, with 14 bases in between. The CDR3 has 15 residues. CDR3 region: CASSRPGQGTDTQYF. The CDR3 coding sequence is TGTGCCAGCAGCCGACCGGGACAAGGCACAGATACGCAGTATTTT.

The rearrangement links TRBV6-5 to TRBJ2-7; 8 bases align to TRBD2. The CDR3 runs 13 residues. V lost 2 bases, J lost 12 bases, and 9 bases stayed unmatched. Germline-derived CDR1 and CDR2 are MNHEY and SVGAGI. The CDR3 DNA is TGTGCCAGCAGTTACGCCGTACTAGCGGATGTGTACTTC. Translated: CASSYAVLADVYF.

The chain carries TRBV6-5 and TRBJ2-3; D perhaps matches TRBD1 (5 bases). The V gene's germline CDR1 is MNHEY and CDR2 SVGAGI. With 6 bases removed from V and 4 bases from J, the gap between germline ends came to 11 bases. This CDR3 is built from 13 residues. CDR3 nucleotide sequence: TGTGCCAGCAGACCTGGACATGCAGATACGCAGTATTTT. This translates into CASRPGHADTQYF.

A few counts support this clonotype. This chain connects TRBV19 to TRBJ1-1; 7 bases map to TRBD1. The CDR3 spans 14 residues. Germline CDR1 is LNHDA and CDR2 is SQIVND (reference sequence). The V gene end was trimmed by 7 bases and the J gene end by 1 base; junction bases not matched to a gene: 6. CDR3 in amino acids: CASTLGGGNTEAFF. The DNA for the CDR3 is TGTGCCAGTACCTTAGGGGGCGGGAACACTGAAGCTTTCTTT.

CDR3 in amino acids: CASSAPSGETQYF. The DNA of the CDR3 is TGTGCCAGCAGCGCACCCTCAGGGGAGACCCAGTACTTC. The chain carries TRBV7-6 and TRBJ2-5, with a weak D call TRBD1 (5 bases). This CDR3 region has 13 residues. CDR1 SGHVS and CDR2 FNYEAQ come from the germline V gene. Trimming pared 5 bases from V and 5 bases from J, leaving 12 bases between.

The V gene is TRBV4-1, the J gene TRBJ1-2; D possibly corresponds to TRBD1 (6 bases). The V gene's germline CDR1 is MGHRA and CDR2 YSYEKL. The V end was cut by 1 base, the J end by 3 bases, with 9 bases between. The CDR3 runs 14 residues. This CDR3 is CASSQVKGDYGYTF. As DNA, the CDR3 is TGCGCCAGCAGCCAAGTTAAGGGGGACTATGGCTACACCTTC.

In this sample, this clonotype turned up a few times. The J gene is TRBJ1-1, the V gene TRBV7-2; 7 bases fit TRBD1. The CDR3 is 13 amino acids. Looked up from germline, CDR1 is SGHTA and CDR2 is FQGNSA. Trimming took 6 bases from V and 6 from J; bases not matched to a gene: 7. The CDR3 nucleotides read TGTGCCAGCAGGTCAAACAGGGGTCCTGAAGCTTTCTTT. It encodes CASRSNRGPEAFF.

This clonotype came up a few times. This sequence joins TRBV6-2 or TRBV6-3 and TRBJ1-5; D gene uncertain. The CDR3 runs to 14 residues. Germline CDR1 is MNHEY and CDR2 is SVGEGT. V lost 7 bases and J 1 base, leaving 11 bases between the germline ends. The CDR3 DNA sequence: TGTGCCAGCACGGAAGAACCCAGCAATCAGCCCCAGCATTTT. Protein sequence: CASTEEPSNQPQHF.

The V and J genes are TRBV6-1 and TRBJ1-2; D gene ambiguous. CDR1 is MNHNS and CDR2 is SASEGT in the germline V gene. Trimming pared 1 base from V and 6 bases from J, leaving 15 bases between. This CDR3 contains 15 residues. CDR3: CASSEDGLPRDGYTF. DNA of the CDR3: TGTGCCAGCAGTGAAGATGGGCTCCCCCGGGATGGCTACACCTTC.

The chain has TRBV7-2 and TRBJ1-2; D unclear. The CDR3 consists of 12 residues. The germline V and J ends were trimmed by 5 bases and 7 bases, with 11 bases remaining between them. Germline CDR1 is SGHTA and CDR2 is FQGNSA. CDR3 protein: CASSPRTVGYTF. For the CDR3, the DNA is TGTGCCAGCAGCCCTCGGACTGTTGGCTACACCTTC. The whole variable domain, filled in from reference TRBV7-2 and TRBJ1-2, reads GAGVSQSPSNKVTEKGKDVELRCDPISGHTALYWYRQSLGQGLEFLIYFQGNSAPDKSGLPSDRFSAERTGGSVSTLTIQRTQQEDSAVYLCASSPRTVGYTFGSGTRLTVV.

As DNA, the CDR3 is TGTGCCAGCAGTAAGGGCAGCGGTGGCTACACCTTC. It encodes CASSKGSGGYTF. The V and J genes are TRBV27 and TRBJ1-2; no clear D. The CDR3 loop spans 12 amino acids. The germline V and J ends were trimmed by 5 bases and 7 bases, with 11 bases remaining between them. Germline V gene data show CDR1 as MNHEY and CDR2 as SMNVEV (reference sequence).

This clonotype was observed a handful of times. This chain connects TRBV12-3 or TRBV12-4 to TRBJ2-7; no firm D call. V lost 1 base to trimming and J lost 0 bases, with 4 bases between them. This CDR3 spans 13 amino acids. In nucleotides, the CDR3 is TGTGCCAGCAGTTTAGGGCTCTCCTACGAGCAGTACTTC. It is translated as CASSLGLSYEQYF.